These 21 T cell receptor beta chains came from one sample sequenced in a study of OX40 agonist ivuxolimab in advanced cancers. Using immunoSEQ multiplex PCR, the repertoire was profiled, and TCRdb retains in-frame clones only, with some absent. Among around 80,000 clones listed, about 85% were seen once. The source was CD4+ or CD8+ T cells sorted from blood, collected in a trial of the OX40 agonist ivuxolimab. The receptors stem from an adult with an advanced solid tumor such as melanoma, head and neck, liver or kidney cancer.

In nucleotides, the CDR3 is TGCGCCAGCATCCCCAGGGGGGTCGTCGGAGAGACCCAGTACTTC. Translated, it gives CASIPRGVVGETQYF. This chain uses TRBV5-1 with TRBJ2-5, with D perhaps matching TRBD1 (7 bases). Germline lookup yields CDR1 SGHRS and CDR2 YFSETQ. CDR3 length equals 15 residues. V was trimmed by 6 bases and J by 4 bases, leaving 19 bases between them.

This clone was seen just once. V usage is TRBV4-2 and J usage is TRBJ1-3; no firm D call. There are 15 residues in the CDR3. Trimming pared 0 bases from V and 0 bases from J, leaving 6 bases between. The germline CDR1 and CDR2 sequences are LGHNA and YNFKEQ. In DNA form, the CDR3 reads TGTGCCAGCAGCCAAGATGAGGTCTCTGGAAACACCATATATTTT. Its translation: CASSQDEVSGNTIYF.

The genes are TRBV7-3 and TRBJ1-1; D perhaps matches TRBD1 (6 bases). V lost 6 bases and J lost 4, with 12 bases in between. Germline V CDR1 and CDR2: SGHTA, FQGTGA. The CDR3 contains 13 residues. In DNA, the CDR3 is TGTGCCAGCAGTGCAACAGGGATCACTGAAGCTTTCTTT. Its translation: CASSATGITEAFF.

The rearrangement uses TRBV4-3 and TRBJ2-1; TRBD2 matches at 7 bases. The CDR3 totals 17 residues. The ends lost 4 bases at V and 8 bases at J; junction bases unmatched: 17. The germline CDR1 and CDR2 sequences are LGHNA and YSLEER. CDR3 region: CASSRGEASGRRDEQFF. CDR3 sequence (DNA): TGCGCCAGCAGCCGCGGGGAGGCTAGCGGTAGACGGGATGAGCAGTTCTTC.

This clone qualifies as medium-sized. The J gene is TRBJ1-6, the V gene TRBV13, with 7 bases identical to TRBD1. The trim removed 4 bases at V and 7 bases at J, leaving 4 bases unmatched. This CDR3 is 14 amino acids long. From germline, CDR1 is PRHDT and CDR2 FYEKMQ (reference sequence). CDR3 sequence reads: CASSSRTGNSPLHF. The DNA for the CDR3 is TGTGCCAGCAGCTCCCGGACAGGCAATTCACCCCTCCACTTT.

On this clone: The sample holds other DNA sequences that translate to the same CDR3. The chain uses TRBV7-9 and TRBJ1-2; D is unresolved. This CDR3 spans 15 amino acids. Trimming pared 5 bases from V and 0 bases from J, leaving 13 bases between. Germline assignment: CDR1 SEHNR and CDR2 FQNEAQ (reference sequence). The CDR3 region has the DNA TGTGCCAGCAGCCTAGTTGGTGGGACTAACTATGGCTACACCTTC. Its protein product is CASSLVGGTNYGYTF.

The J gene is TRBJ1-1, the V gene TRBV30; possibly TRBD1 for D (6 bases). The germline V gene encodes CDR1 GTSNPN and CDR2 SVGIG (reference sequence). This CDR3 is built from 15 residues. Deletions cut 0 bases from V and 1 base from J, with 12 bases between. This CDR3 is CAWSVGGARNTEAFF. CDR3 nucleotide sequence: TGTGCCTGGAGTGTCGGGGGGGCTCGGAACACTGAAGCTTTCTTT.

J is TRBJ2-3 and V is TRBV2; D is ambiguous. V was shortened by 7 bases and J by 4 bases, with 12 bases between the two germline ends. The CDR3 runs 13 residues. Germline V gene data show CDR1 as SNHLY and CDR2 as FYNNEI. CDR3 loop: CASNVRRADTQYF. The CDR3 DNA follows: TGTGCCAGCAACGTTCGGCGTGCAGATACGCAGTATTTT.

The CDR3 reads CASSQGSGSSETQYF. In DNA form, the CDR3 reads TGCGCCAGCAGCCAAGGTTCTGGATCGTCGGAGACCCAGTACTTC. The rearrangement uses TRBV4-3 and TRBJ2-5, with D uncertain. The V end was cut by 1 base, the J end by 5 bases, with 14 bases between. This CDR3 spans 15 amino acids. Germline lookup yields CDR1 LGHNA and CDR2 YSLEER.

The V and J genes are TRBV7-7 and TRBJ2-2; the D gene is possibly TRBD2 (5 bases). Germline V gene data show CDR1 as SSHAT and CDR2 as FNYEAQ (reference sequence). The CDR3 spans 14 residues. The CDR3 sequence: CASRGLLETGELFF. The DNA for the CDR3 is TGTGCTAGCCGAGGACTCCTCGAAACCGGGGAGCTGTTTTTT.

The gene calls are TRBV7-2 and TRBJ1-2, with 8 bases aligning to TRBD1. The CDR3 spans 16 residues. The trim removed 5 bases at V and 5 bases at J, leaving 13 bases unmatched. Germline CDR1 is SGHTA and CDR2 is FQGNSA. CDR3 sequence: CASSLMDRAGWYGYTF. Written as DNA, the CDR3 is TGTGCCAGCAGCCTGATGGACAGGGCGGGATGGTATGGCTACACCTTC.

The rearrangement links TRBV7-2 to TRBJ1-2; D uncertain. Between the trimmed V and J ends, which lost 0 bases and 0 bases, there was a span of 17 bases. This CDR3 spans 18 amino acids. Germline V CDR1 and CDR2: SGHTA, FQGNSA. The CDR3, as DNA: TGTGCCAGCAGCTTAGCGGGTCGGGGAGGGAACCCTAACTATGGCTACACCTTC. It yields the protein CASSLAGRGGNPNYGYTF. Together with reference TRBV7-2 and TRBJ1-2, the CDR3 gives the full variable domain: GAGVSQSPSNKVTEKGKDVELRCDPISGHTALYWYRQSLGQGLEFLIYFQGNSAPDKSGLPSDRFSAERTGGSVSTLTIQRTQQEDSAVYLCASSLAGRGGNPNYGYTFGSGTRLTVV.

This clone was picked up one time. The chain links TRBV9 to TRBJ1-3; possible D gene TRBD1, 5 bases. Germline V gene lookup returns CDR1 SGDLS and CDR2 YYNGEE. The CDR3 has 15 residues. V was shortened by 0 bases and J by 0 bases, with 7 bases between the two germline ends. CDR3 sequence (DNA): TGTGCCAGCAGCGTAGACAGGACCTCTGGAAACACCATATATTTT. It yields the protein CASSVDRTSGNTIYF.

The DNA of the CDR3 is TGCGCCAGCAGCTTTGTGACCAGCGGGATCCAAGAGACCCAGTACTTC. Residues: CASSFVTSGIQETQYF. This chain links TRBV5-1 with TRBJ2-5, with TRBD2 identical over 7 bases. V shed 2 bases and J 1 base; nucleotides not matched to a gene: 8. Germline CDR1 SGHRS, CDR2 YFSETQ. There are 16 residues in the CDR3.

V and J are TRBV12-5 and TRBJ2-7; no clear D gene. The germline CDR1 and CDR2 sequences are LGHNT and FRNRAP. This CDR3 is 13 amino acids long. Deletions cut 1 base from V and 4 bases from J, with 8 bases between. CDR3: CASGLEMGYEQYF. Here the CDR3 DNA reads TGTGCTAGTGGTTTGGAAATGGGGTACGAGCAGTACTTC.

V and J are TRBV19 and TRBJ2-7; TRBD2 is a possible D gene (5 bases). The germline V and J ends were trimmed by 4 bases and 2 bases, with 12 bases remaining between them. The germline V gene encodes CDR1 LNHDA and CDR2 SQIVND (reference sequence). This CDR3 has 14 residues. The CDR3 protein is CASSRGLPPYEQYF. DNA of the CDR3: TGTGCCAGTAGTAGAGGACTGCCACCCTACGAGCAGTACTTC.

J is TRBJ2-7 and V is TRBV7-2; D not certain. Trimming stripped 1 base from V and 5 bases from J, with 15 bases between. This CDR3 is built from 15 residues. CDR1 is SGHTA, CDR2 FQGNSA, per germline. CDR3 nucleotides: TGTGCCAGCAGCTTAGACCACCCTGCTGGGGACGAGCAGTACTTC. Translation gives CASSLDHPAGDEQYF. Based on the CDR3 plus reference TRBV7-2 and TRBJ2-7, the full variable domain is GAGVSQSPSNKVTEKGKDVELRCDPISGHTALYWYRQSLGQGLEFLIYFQGNSAPDKSGLPSDRFSAERTGGSVSTLTIQRTQQEDSAVYLCASSLDHPAGDEQYFGPGTRLTVT.

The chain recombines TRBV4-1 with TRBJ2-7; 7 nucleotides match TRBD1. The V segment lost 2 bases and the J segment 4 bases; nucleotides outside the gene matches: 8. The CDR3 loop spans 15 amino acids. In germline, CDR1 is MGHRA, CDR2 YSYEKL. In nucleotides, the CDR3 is TGCGCCAGCAGCCAAACCCCTGGGACAGCTTACGAGCAGTACTTC. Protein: CASSQTPGTAYEQYF.

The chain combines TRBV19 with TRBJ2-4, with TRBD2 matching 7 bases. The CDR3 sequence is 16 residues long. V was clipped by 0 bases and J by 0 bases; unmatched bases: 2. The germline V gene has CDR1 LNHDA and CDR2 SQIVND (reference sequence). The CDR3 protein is CASSIDGGVAKNIQYF. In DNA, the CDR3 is TGTGCCAGTAGTATAGATGGGGGGGTAGCCAAAAACATTCAGTACTTC. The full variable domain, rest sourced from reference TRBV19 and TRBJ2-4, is DGGITQSPKYLFRKEGQNVTLSCEQNLNHDAMYWYRQDPGQGLRLIYYSQIVNDFQKGDIAEGYSVSREKKESFPLTVTSAQKNPTAFYLCASSIDGGVAKNIQYFGAGTRLSVL.

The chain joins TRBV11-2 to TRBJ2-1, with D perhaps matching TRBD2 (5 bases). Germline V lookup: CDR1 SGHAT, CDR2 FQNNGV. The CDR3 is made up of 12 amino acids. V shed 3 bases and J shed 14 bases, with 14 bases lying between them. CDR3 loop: CASSFMAGREFF. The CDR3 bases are TGTGCCAGCAGCTTTATGGCGGGCAGAGAGTTCTTC.

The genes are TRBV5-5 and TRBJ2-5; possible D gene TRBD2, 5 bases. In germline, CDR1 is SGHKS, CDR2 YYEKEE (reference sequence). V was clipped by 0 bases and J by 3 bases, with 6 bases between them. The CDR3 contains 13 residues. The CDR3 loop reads CASSLGGEETQYF. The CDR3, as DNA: TGTGCCAGCAGCTTGGGGGGAGAAGAGACCCAGTACTTC.